The 23 T cell receptor beta chains below were found in one sample sequenced in a study of cytomegalovirus exposure and HLA in healthy donors. PCR involved 60 Vbeta and 13 Jbeta primers. Using immunoSEQ multiplex PCR, the repertoire was profiled, and TCRdb retains in-frame clones only, with some absent. This repertoire shows some 100,000 clones, about three quarters found once; its top ten account for over 12%. Sequencing used PBMCs. Receptor source: a male donor in good health and CMV-seropositive.

This chain links TRBV5-4 with TRBJ2-7, with 7 bases aligning to TRBD2. The CDR3 runs 14 residues. With V trimmed by 0 bases and J by 0 bases, 0 bases remained unmatched. Per the germline V gene, CDR1 is SGHNT and CDR2 is YYREEE (reference sequence). DNA of the CDR3: TGTGCCAGCAGCTTGGCTAGCGGCTCCTACGAGCAGTACTTC. Protein product: CASSLASGSYEQYF.

This chain links TRBV5-4 with TRBJ1-2; 9 bases fit TRBD1. Germline V lookup: CDR1 SGHNT, CDR2 YYREEE (reference sequence). The length of the CDR3 is 15 residues. V was pared by 3 bases and J by 7 bases, with 10 bases of the junction left unmatched. As DNA, the CDR3 is TGTGCCAGCAGCTCCTGGGGACAGGGTCCGGGTGGCTACACCTTC. It encodes CASSSWGQGPGGYTF.

The chain recombines TRBV5-1 with TRBJ1-6, with D possibly being TRBD1 (5 bases). The CDR3 spans 15 residues. CDR1 and CDR2 (germline): SGHRS, YFSETQ. V shed 0 bases and J shed 10 bases, with 14 bases lying between them. The CDR3 nucleotides read TGCGCCAGCAGCTTGGCCACAGGTCGGGGGTCACCCCTCCACTTT. Translating gives CASSLATGRGSPLHF.

The gene calls are TRBV4-2 and TRBJ2-7; 7 bases align to TRBD1. CDR1 LGHNA and CDR2 YNFKEQ come from the germline V gene. The trim removed 4 bases at V and 7 bases at J, leaving 7 bases unmatched. The CDR3 sequence is 13 residues long. CDR3 sequence: CASSLGWTGEQYF. In DNA, the CDR3 is TGTGCCAGCAGCCTGGGCTGGACAGGTGAGCAGTACTTC.

The V and J genes are TRBV11-3 and TRBJ2-1; 8 positions agree with TRBD2. The ends lost 3 bases at V and 3 bases at J; junction bases unmatched: 4. The CDR3 totals 15 residues. Germline assignment: CDR1 SGHNT and CDR2 YENEEA. The CDR3 DNA is TGTGCCAGCAGCTTTCCGAGCGGGGGCTACAATGAGCAGTTCTTC. This translates into CASSFPSGGYNEQFF.

The table lists this clone with many counts. The chain uses TRBV4-1 and TRBJ1-5; D remains ambiguous. This CDR3 is 15 amino acids long. Germline lookup yields CDR1 MGHRA and CDR2 YSYEKL. V shed 1 base and J shed 7 bases, with 14 bases lying between them. DNA of the CDR3: TGCGCCAGCAGCCAAGGGGCCTTCCCCGGCCAGCCCCAGCATTTT. Translated: CASSQGAFPGQPQHF.

This clone was seen a few times. The V gene is TRBV30, the J gene TRBJ1-4; 10 bases are shared with TRBD1. The V gene's germline CDR1 is GTSNPN and CDR2 SVGIG (reference sequence). Trimming took 3 bases from V and 6 from J; bases not matched to a gene: 7. This CDR3 has 15 residues. CDR3 region: CAWSRFGQGDEKLFF. The CDR3 DNA follows: TGTGCCTGGAGCCGGTTCGGACAGGGGGATGAAAAACTGTTTTTT.

The rearrangement uses TRBV4-3 and TRBJ1-4; D might be TRBD1 (6 bases). V was cut by 0 bases and J by 8 bases, with 16 bases left in between. The CDR3 sequence is 16 residues long. CDR1 and CDR2 from the germline V gene are LGHNA and YSLEER. The DNA for the CDR3 is TGCGCCAGCAGCCAAGATGGGGACACAAAGGGGGAAAAACTGTTTTTT. Its protein product is CASSQDGDTKGEKLFF.

The chain recombines TRBV6-5 with TRBJ1-6, with 8 positions matching TRBD1. The CDR3 runs to 15 residues. The J segment lost 3 bases and the V segment lost 5 bases, leaving 3 bases of the junction unmatched. Germline-derived CDR1 and CDR2 are MNHEY and SVGAGI. The CDR3 DNA sequence: TGTGCCAGCAGTGGACAGGGTTTCTATAATTCACCCCTCCACTTT. The encoded protein is CASSGQGFYNSPLHF.

The chain has TRBV4-2 and TRBJ2-7, with 7 bases matching TRBD1. J was trimmed by 2 bases and V by 4 bases; bases with no gene match: 11. CDR1 is LGHNA, CDR2 YNFKEQ, per germline. The CDR3 has 16 residues. As DNA, the CDR3 is TGTGCCAGCAGCCGGACCACAGGGGCAAACCCCTACGAGCAGTACTTC. As protein: CASSRTTGANPYEQYF.

This clone was counted between two and nine times. CDR3 DNA: TGTGCCAGCAGTAAGACTAGCGACGGGGATACGCAGTATTTT. This encodes CASSKTSDGDTQYF. The chain has TRBV25-1 and TRBJ2-3; TRBD2 matches at 8 bases. Germline V gives CDR1 MGHDK, CDR2 SYGVNS. The CDR3 covers 14 residues. V gave up 5 bases and J gave up 6 bases; unmatched junction bases: 7.

This sequence joins TRBV7-9 and TRBJ1-6, with 9 bases lining up with TRBD1. With 6 bases clipped from V and 8 bases from J, the junction kept 11 bases outside the gene matches. The CDR3 loop spans 16 amino acids. Germline V gives CDR1 SEHNR, CDR2 FQNEAQ (reference sequence). In DNA, the CDR3 is TGTGCCAGCAGTCGAACCACAGGGGGCGAGGATTCACCCCTCCACTTT. Encoded protein: CASSRTTGGEDSPLHF.

The chain links TRBV11-3 to TRBJ2-6; tentative D call: TRBD1 (5 bases). V gave up 0 bases and J gave up 2 bases, with 8 bases separating them. The CDR3 length is 16 residues. From germline, CDR1 is SGHNT and CDR2 YENEEA. The CDR3 is CASSLETAPGANVLTF. As DNA, the CDR3 is TGTGCCAGCAGCTTAGAGACAGCTCCTGGGGCCAACGTCCTGACTTTC.

The CDR3 DNA reads as TGTGCCAGCAGTGGGGTAGGGACACAACAGTTCTTC. It encodes CASSGVGTQQFF. The chain employs TRBV6-1 and TRBJ2-1; TRBD1 might be the D (6 bases). Between the trimmed V and J ends, which lost 4 bases and 13 bases, there was a span of 14 bases. Per germline, CDR1 MNHNS and CDR2 SASEGT. The CDR3 is 12 amino acids.

This clone was seen only a few times. The chain has TRBV11-3 and TRBJ2-7; D is possibly TRBD2 (5 bases). The CDR3 loop spans 15 amino acids. Per the germline V gene, CDR1 is SGHNT and CDR2 is YENEEA. Trimming cost V 5 bases and J 4 bases, with 18 bases left between them. CDR3 protein: CASSPESGPSYEQYF. CDR3 bases: TGTGCCAGCAGCCCGGAAAGCGGCCCTTCTTACGAGCAGTACTTC. The full variable domain, its missing parts supplied by reference TRBV11-3 and TRBJ2-7, is EAGVVQSPRYKIIEKKQPVAFWCNPISGHNTLYWYLQNLGQGPELLIRYENEEAVDDSQLPKDRFSAERLKGVDSTLKIQPAELGDSAVYLCASSPESGPSYEQYFGPGTRLTVT.

CDR3 coding DNA: TGTGCCAGCAGCTCGTACAGGGGACGGGGCACAGATACGCAGTATTTT. Amino acid sequence: CASSSYRGRGTDTQYF. The V call is TRBV7-9, the J call TRBJ2-3, with 7 bases matching TRBD1. V gave up 4 bases and J gave up 1 base; unmatched junction bases: 8. CDR1 is SEHNR, CDR2 FQNEAQ, per germline (reference sequence). The CDR3 runs to 16 residues.

The V call is TRBV5-1, the J call TRBJ1-1; no reliable D call. CDR1 and CDR2 from the germline V gene are SGHRS and YFSETQ. V lost 2 bases to trimming and J lost 2 bases, with 7 bases between them. This CDR3 spans 13 amino acids. The CDR3 DNA reads TGCGCCAGCAGCTTTACAGAAAACACTGAAGCTTTCTTT. Translated: CASSFTENTEAFF.

The chain joins TRBV7-8 to TRBJ2-2; D is undetermined. This CDR3 spans 14 amino acids. V gave up 5 bases and J gave up 1 base, with 8 bases separating them. Germline V gene data show CDR1 as SGHVS and CDR2 as FQNEAQ. This CDR3 reads CASSQALNTGELFF. The DNA of the CDR3 is TGTGCCAGCAGCCAGGCCTTGAACACCGGGGAGCTGTTTTTT.

As concerns this clone: The germline gene is not matched at one end of the junction; a read error may be the cause. The genes are TRBV7-7 and TRBJ2-5; 7 nucleotides agree with TRBD2. The CDR3 consists of 14 residues. Germline CDR1 SSHAT, CDR2 FNYEAQ (reference sequence). In DNA form, the CDR3 reads TGTGCTAGCAGCTTAGGAGCGGGGCTAGAGACCCAGTACTTC. Its translation: CASSLGAGLETQYF.

V gene TRBV9 combines with J gene TRBJ2-3, with 8 bases lining up with TRBD1. Germline V lookup: CDR1 SGDLS, CDR2 YYNGEE. The CDR3 has 15 residues. Trimming took 3 bases from V and 1 from J; bases not matched to a gene: 4. The DNA of the CDR3 is TGTGCCAGCAGCGCAGGGGGCCTTGGCACAGATACGCAGTATTTT. Its translation is CASSAGGLGTDTQYF. The entire variable domain, with the rest obtained from reference TRBV9 and TRBJ2-3, is as follows: DSGVTQTPKHLITATGQRVTLRCSPRSGDLSVYWYQQSLDQGLQFLIQYYNGEERAKGNILERFSAQQFPDLHSELNLSSLELGDSALYFCASSAGGLGTDTQYFGPGTRLTVL.

The chain is built from TRBV29-1 and TRBJ2-2; D remains unclear. The CDR3 is 11 amino acids. The V gene's germline CDR1 is SQVTM and CDR2 ANQGSEA. V gave up 6 bases and J gave up 8 bases, with 10 bases separating them. CDR3 residues: CSVPGLGELFF. The CDR3 DNA follows: TGCAGCGTACCGGGTTTGGGGGAGCTGTTTTTT.

The chain recombines TRBV27 with TRBJ2-3; 10 bases match TRBD1. The germline V gene has CDR1 MNHEY and CDR2 SMNVEV (reference sequence). The CDR3 consists of 15 residues. V gave up 5 bases and J gave up 3 bases; unmatched junction bases: 5. CDR3 region: CASSVRDRGTDTQYF. The CDR3 region has the DNA TGTGCCAGCAGTGTACGGGACAGGGGTACAGATACGCAGTATTTT.

The genes are TRBV7-9 and TRBJ2-6; D remains unclear. The V end was cut by 0 bases, the J end by 0 bases, with 3 bases between. In germline, CDR1 is SEHNR, CDR2 FQNEAQ (reference sequence). The CDR3 has 15 amino acids. The CDR3 loop reads CASSLAGSGANVLTF. The CDR3 region has the DNA TGTGCCAGCAGCTTAGCCGGCTCTGGGGCCAACGTCCTGACTTTC.